The present entry profiles one TCR beta chain with its context. This CDR3 region has 15 residues. Germline-derived CDR1 and CDR2 are MNHNS and SASEGT. Trimming took 0 bases from V and 1 from J; bases not matched to a gene: 2. This sample is part of a study of beta chain features in type 1 diabetes. Study context: Patients were similar to healthy donors in age and gender (as well as in cell yields).

Expressed TCRB transcripts were sequenced because the entire RNA isolate underwent reverse transcription. TCRdb's table, derived via immunoSEQ multiplex PCR, lists solely in-frame clones and lacks some. The sample holds tens of thousands of clones, roughly three fifths seen once. The V and J genes are TRBV6-1 and TRBJ1-1; 7 bases match TRBD1. The sequenced sample was Tregs from blood. This clonotype was obtained from a woman under 30 in good health. CDR3 protein: CASSEATGRNTEAFF. The CDR3 coding sequence is TGTGCCAGCAGTGAAGCGACAGGGCGGAACACTGAAGCTTTCTTT.